One T cell receptor beta chain is described in this entry. Antigen unknown. The sample originates from a study of shared clonotypes between healthy human individuals. Germline V gene data show CDR1 as MNHEY and CDR2 as SVGAGI. The CDR3 is 14 residues long. V lost 6 bases and J lost 2, with 11 bases in between. Positively selected for CCR7, the CD45RO-negative cells used as naive CD8 cells excluded terminally differentiated effector memory CD45RA+ cells. Healthy adults negative for HIV, lacking recent acute infections or vaccinations, served as donors. Study outcomes and limitations: Around 5.3% of naive CD4 clonotypes were shared across four donors. Relative to memory subsets, naive subsets generally showed larger estimated richness.

As processed by the authors: ImmunoSEQ junction-only sequences lacked quality scores, so their filtering differed. The table came from immunoSEQ multiplex PCR; TCRdb's copy has only in-frame clones and leaves some out. D and trimming come from the DNA, and the V and J calls and clone size come from that table. The sample contains around 2,100,000 clones, approximately 94% of which appear only once. The rearrangement links TRBV6-5 to TRBJ2-1, with D possibly TRBD2 on 6 matching bases. The sequence derives from a man younger than 30 in good health. The material sequenced was naive CD8+ T cells sorted from blood. The CDR3 nucleotides are TGTGCCAGCAGATTAGCGGTGGCCTACAATGAGCAGTTCTTC. This codes for CASRLAVAYNEQFF.